Below are 13 T cell receptor beta chains sequenced from a single sample in a study of CD8 T cells in ankylosing spondylitis. Study results and limitations: Made up of about eight highly homologous variants, a TCR beta motif appeared characteristic of ankylosing spondylitis blood.

The antigens for these receptors are not known. TCRdb itself ran the 5' RACE reads through MiXCR, one entry per CDR3 protein. The sample includes a few hundred thousand distinct CDR3 sequences, roughly a sixth of them seen just once. Sample: blood, either unsorted or a sorted T cell fraction (not recorded which). Receptor source: a male donor with ankylosing spondylitis.

This chain uses TRBV30 with TRBJ2-5; TRBD2 matches 12 bases. Germline values: CDR1 GTSNPN, CDR2 SVGIG (reference sequence). This CDR3 has 15 amino acids. J lost 13 bases, V lost 2 bases, and 14 bases had no gene match. The CDR3 loop reads CAWSQERLAGARLYF. The CDR3 DNA sequence: TGTGCCTGGAGTCAGGAAAGACTAGCGGGGGCCCGGCTGTACTTC.

This clonotype showed up just a few times. This chain joins TRBV6-5 and TRBJ2-3, with 13 positions matching TRBD2. From germline, CDR1 is MNHEY and CDR2 SVGAGI. This CDR3 is 16 amino acids long. V shed 6 bases and J 7 bases; nucleotides not matched to a gene: 10. The CDR3 DNA sequence: TGTGCCAGCAGCTTCACTAGCGGGGGGGCGTATCATACGCAGTATTTT. This encodes CASSFTSGGAYHTQYF.

There are a few counts of this clonotype. The V gene is TRBV5-1, the J gene TRBJ1-1; possible D gene TRBD1, 5 bases. Trimming took off 4 bases at V and 5 bases at J, with 18 bases between the two ends. The CDR3 length is 15 residues. Per germline, CDR1 SGHRS and CDR2 YFSETQ. The CDR3: CASSPGGGAYTEAFF. As DNA, the CDR3 is TGCGCCAGCAGCCCCGGGGGAGGGGCTTATACTGAAGCTTTCTTT.

V usage is TRBV9 and J usage is TRBJ1-2; 8 positions agree with TRBD1. The CDR3 length is 17 residues. CDR1 and CDR2 from the germline V gene are SGDLS and YYNGEE. After removal of 7 bases from V and 4 bases from J, the junction contained 18 bases not matched to a gene. This CDR3 reads CASALKGQAGGAYGYTF. CDR3 bases: TGTGCCAGCGCCCTTAAGGGACAGGCTGGGGGGGCCTATGGCTACACCTTC.

In this sample, this clonotype turned up many times. J is TRBJ2-7 and V is TRBV5-1; the D call may be TRBD1 or TRBD2 (5 bases each). In germline, CDR1 is SGHRS, CDR2 YFSETQ. Trimming removed 4 bases from V and 4 bases from J, with 9 bases in between. This CDR3 is built from 12 residues. CDR3 amino acids: CASSRGPYEQYF. The CDR3 DNA reads as TGCGCCAGCAGCCGGGGACCTTACGAGCAGTACTTC.

This clonotype has a handful of counts. The genes are TRBV11-1 and TRBJ2-1, with 9 bases lining up with TRBD2. V lost 3 bases, J lost 7 bases, and 7 bases stayed unmatched. Germline V gene lookup returns CDR1 SGHAT and CDR2 FQDESV (reference sequence). CDR3 length equals 15 residues. The CDR3 spells CASSFGSSGANEQFF. The CDR3 DNA reads as TGTGCCAGCAGCTTTGGGTCTAGCGGGGCTAATGAGCAGTTCTTC.

This clonotype was seen a handful of times. The CDR3 protein is CASSQNRGYGYTF. DNA of the CDR3: TGTGCCAGCAGCCAGAACAGGGGATATGGCTACACCTTC. The chain uses TRBV7-2 and TRBJ1-2; TRBD1 matches 7 bases. Germline CDR1 SGHTA, CDR2 FQGNSA. The V and J ends lost 5 bases and 5 bases, in that order; junction bases with no gene match: 5. The CDR3 length is 13 residues.

This CDR3 is CASSQDTSFVREQYF. Here the CDR3 DNA reads TGTGCCAGCAGCCAAGATACTAGCTTTGTCCGCGAGCAGTACTTC. The rearrangement joins TRBV4-2 to TRBJ2-7, with TRBD2 as a possible D gene (6 bases). Trimming pared 0 bases from V and 6 bases from J, leaving 15 bases between. The length of the CDR3 is 15 residues. The germline V gene encodes CDR1 LGHNA and CDR2 YNFKEQ.

The chain employs TRBV28 and TRBJ2-3; 9 nucleotides align to TRBD1. J lost 1 base, V lost 11 bases, and 4 bases had no gene match. Germline lookup yields CDR1 MDHEN and CDR2 SYDVKM. CDR3 length: 13 residues. The CDR3, as DNA: TGTGCCTGGAACAGGGGGCGCACAGATACGCAGTATTTT. Translation: CAWNRGRTDTQYF.

This clonotype was detected only a few times. The chain carries TRBV27 and TRBJ2-3; TRBD2 aligns across 12 bases. This CDR3 is built from 17 residues. The V gene end was trimmed by 5 bases and the J gene end by 4 bases; junction bases not matched to a gene: 10. The germline CDR1 and CDR2 sequences are MNHEY and SMNVEV (reference sequence). The DNA of the CDR3 is TGTGCCAGCAGTCTAAGGACTAGCGGGACCCTACCAGATACGCAGTATTTT. Protein sequence: CASSLRTSGTLPDTQYF.

The rearrangement links TRBV28 to TRBJ1-5, with TRBD1 identical over 8 bases. This CDR3 comprises 14 residues. The V gene's germline CDR1 is MDHEN and CDR2 SYDVKM. V lost 5 bases to trimming and J lost 5 bases; unmatched junction nucleotides: 5. The CDR3 DNA reads TGTGCCAGCAGTGAGGACAGGGAGGATCAGCCCCAGCATTTT. This gives the protein CASSEDREDQPQHF.

The chain links TRBV5-1 to TRBJ2-7; tentatively, D is TRBD1 or TRBD2 (7 bases each). V was shortened by 2 bases and J by 4 bases, with 16 bases between the two germline ends. The CDR3 runs 15 residues. CDR1 is SGHRS and CDR2 is YFSETQ in the germline V gene. CDR3 region: CASSFQGGGQYEQYF. In nucleotides, the CDR3 is TGCGCCAGCAGCTTCCAGGGGGGGGGCCAATACGAGCAGTACTTC.

The rearrangement uses TRBV5-1 and TRBJ2-7; D not certain. The CDR3 length is 11 residues. V was pared by 3 bases and J by 6 bases, with 7 bases between. The germline gives CDR1 SGHRS, CDR2 YFSETQ. CDR3 region: CASSSGFEQYF. Here the CDR3 DNA reads TGCGCCAGCAGCTCGGGCTTCGAGCAGTACTTC. The whole variable domain, remainder taken from reference TRBV5-1 and TRBJ2-7, is KAGVTQTPRYLIKTRGQQVTLSCSPISGHRSVSWYQQTPGQGLQFLFEYFSETQRNKGNFPGRFSGRQFSNSRSEMNVSTLELGDSALYLCASSSGFEQYFGPGTRLTVT.